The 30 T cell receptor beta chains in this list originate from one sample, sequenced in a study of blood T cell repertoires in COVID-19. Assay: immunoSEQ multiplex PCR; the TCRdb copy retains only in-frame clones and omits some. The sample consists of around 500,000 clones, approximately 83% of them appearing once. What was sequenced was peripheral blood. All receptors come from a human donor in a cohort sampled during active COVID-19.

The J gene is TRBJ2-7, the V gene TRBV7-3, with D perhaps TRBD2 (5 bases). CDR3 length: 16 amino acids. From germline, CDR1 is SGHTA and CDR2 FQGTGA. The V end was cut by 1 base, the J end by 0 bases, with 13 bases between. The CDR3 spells CASSLRRQAGSYEQYF. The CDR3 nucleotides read TGTGCCAGCAGCTTAAGACGGCAGGCGGGCTCCTACGAGCAGTACTTC.

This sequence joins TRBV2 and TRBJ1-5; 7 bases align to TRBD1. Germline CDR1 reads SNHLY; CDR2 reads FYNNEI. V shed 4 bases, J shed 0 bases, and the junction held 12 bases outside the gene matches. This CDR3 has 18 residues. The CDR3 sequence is CASSASFGTDYSNQPQHF. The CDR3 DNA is TGTGCCAGCAGTGCAAGTTTCGGGACAGATTATAGCAATCAGCCCCAGCATTTT.

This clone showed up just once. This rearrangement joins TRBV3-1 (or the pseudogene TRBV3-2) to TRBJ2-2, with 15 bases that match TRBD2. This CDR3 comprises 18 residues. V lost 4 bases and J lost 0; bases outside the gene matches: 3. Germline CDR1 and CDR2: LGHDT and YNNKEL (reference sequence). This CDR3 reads CASSRGLAGGTNTGELFF. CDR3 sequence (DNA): TGTGCCAGCAGCCGAGGACTAGCGGGAGGGACGAACACCGGGGAGCTGTTTTTT.

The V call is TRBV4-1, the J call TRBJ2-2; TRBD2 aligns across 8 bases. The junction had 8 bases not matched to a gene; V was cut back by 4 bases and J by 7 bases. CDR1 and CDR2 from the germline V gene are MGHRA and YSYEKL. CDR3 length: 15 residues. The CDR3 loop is CASSPLGGDLGELFF. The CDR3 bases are TGCGCCAGCAGCCCCCTCGGGGGGGATCTCGGGGAGCTGTTTTTT.

The CDR3 DNA reads TGTGCCAGCAGCGCACAGGGTGGTTCTGGAAACACCATATATTTT. It codes for CASSAQGGSGNTIYF. The V and J genes are TRBV9 and TRBJ1-3; tentative D call: TRBD1 (6 bases). The CDR3 sequence is 15 residues long. Trimming pared 3 bases from V and 1 base from J, leaving 11 bases between. Germline V lookup: CDR1 SGDLS, CDR2 YYNGEE.

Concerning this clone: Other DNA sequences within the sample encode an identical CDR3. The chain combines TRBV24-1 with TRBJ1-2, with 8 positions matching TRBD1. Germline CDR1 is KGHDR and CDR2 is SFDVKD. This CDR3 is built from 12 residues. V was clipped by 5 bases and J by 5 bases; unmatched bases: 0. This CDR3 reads CATSGQGYGYTF. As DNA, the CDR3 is TGTGCCACCAGTGGACAGGGGTATGGCTACACCTTC.

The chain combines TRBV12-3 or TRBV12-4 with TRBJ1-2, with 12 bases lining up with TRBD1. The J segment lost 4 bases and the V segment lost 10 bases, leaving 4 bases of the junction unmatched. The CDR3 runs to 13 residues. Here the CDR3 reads CATAGQGAYGYTF. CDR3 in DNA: TGTGCCACTGCGGGACAGGGGGCCTATGGCTACACCTTC.

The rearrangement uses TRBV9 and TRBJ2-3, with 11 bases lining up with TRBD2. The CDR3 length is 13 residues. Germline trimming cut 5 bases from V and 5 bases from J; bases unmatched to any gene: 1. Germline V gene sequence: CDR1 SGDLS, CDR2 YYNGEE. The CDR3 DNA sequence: TGTGCCAGCAGAGGACTAGCGGGAGATACGCAGTATTTT. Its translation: CASRGLAGDTQYF. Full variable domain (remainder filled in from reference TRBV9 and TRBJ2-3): DSGVTQTPKHLITATGQRVTLRCSPRSGDLSVYWYQQSLDQGLQFLIQYYNGEERAKGNILERFSAQQFPDLHSELNLSSLELGDSALYFCASRGLAGDTQYFGPGTRLTVL.

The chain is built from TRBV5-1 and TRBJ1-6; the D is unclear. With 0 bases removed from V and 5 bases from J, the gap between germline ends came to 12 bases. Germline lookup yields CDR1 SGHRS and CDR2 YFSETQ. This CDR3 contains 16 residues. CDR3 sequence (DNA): TGCGCCAGCAGCTTGGCGGCCCAAGCGAATAATTCACCCCTCCACTTT. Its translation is CASSLAAQANNSPLHF. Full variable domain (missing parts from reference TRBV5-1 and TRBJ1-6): KAGVTQTPRYLIKTRGQQVTLSCSPISGHRSVSWYQQTPGQGLQFLFEYFSETQRNKGNFPGRFSGRQFSNSRSEMNVSTLELGDSALYLCASSLAAQANNSPLHFGNGTRLTVT.

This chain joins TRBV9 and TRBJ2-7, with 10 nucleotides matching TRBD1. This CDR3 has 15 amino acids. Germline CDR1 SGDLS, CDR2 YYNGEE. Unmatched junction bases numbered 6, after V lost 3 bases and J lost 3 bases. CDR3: CASSAGTGEYYEQYF. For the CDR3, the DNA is TGTGCCAGCAGCGCTGGGACAGGGGAATACTACGAGCAGTACTTC.

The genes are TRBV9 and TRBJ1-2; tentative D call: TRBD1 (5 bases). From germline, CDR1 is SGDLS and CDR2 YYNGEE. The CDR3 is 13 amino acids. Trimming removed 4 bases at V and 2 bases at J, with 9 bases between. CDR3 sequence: CASSLTENYGYTF. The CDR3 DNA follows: TGTGCCAGCAGCTTGACAGAAAACTATGGCTACACCTTC. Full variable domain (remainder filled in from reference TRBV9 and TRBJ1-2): DSGVTQTPKHLITATGQRVTLRCSPRSGDLSVYWYQQSLDQGLQFLIQYYNGEERAKGNILERFSAQQFPDLHSELNLSSLELGDSALYFCASSLTENYGYTFGSGTRLTVV.

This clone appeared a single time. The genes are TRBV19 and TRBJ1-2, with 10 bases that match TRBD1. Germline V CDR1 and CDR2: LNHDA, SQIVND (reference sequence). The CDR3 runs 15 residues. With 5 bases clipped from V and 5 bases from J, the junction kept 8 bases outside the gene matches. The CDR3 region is CASSVTGTGDYGYTF. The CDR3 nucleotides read TGTGCCAGTAGTGTAACCGGGACAGGGGATTATGGCTACACCTTC. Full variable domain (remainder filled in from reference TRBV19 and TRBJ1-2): DGGITQSPKYLFRKEGQNVTLSCEQNLNHDAMYWYRQDPGQGLRLIYYSQIVNDFQKGDIAEGYSVSREKKESFPLTVTSAQKNPTAFYLCASSVTGTGDYGYTFGSGTRLTVV.

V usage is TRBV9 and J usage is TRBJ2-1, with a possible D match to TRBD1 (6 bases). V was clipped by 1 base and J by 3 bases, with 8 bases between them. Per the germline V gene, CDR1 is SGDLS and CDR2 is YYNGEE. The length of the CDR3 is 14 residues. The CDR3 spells CASSVTGFYNEQFF. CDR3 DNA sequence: TGTGCCAGCAGCGTAACAGGGTTCTACAATGAGCAGTTCTTC.

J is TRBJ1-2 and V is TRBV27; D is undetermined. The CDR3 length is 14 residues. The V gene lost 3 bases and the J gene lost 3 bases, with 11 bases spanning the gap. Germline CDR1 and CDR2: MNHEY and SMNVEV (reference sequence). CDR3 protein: CASSFRGPDYGYTF. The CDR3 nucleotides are TGTGCCAGCAGTTTCCGCGGGCCGGACTATGGCTACACCTTC.

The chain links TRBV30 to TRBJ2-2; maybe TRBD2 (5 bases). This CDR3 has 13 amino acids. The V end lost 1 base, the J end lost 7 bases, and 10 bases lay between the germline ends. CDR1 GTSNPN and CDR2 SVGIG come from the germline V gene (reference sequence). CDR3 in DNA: TGTGCCTGGAGTGGGGCGGAGGTCGGGGAGCTGTTTTTT. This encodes CAWSGAEVGELFF.

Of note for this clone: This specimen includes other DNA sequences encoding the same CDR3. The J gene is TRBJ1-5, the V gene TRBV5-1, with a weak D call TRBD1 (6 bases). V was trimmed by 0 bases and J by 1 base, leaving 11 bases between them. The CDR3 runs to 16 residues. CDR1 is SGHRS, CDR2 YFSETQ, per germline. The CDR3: CASSLEGGVSNQPQHF. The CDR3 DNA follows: TGCGCCAGCAGCTTGGAAGGGGGAGTAAGCAATCAGCCCCAGCATTTT.

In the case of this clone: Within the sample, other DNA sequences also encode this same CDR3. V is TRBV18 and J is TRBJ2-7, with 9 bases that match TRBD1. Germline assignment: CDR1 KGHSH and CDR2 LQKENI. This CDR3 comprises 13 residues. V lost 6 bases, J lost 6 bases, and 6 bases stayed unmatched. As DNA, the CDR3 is TGTGCCAGCTCGCCGGGACAGGGCGCCGAGCAGTACTTC. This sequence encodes CASSPGQGAEQYF.

The CDR3 is CAWDKLDRREKLFF. CDR3 nucleotides: TGTGCCTGGGACAAATTGGACAGGCGCGAAAAACTGTTTTTT. This chain links TRBV30 with TRBJ1-4; 7 positions agree with TRBD1. J gave up 8 bases and V 5 bases, and 11 bases lay outside the gene matches. Germline-derived CDR1 and CDR2 are GTSNPN and SVGIG (reference sequence). This CDR3 has 14 residues.

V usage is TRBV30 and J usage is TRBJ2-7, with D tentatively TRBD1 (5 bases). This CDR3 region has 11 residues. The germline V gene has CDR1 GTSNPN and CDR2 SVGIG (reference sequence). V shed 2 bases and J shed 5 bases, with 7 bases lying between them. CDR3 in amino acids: CAWSPGNEQYF. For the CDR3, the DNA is TGTGCCTGGAGTCCAGGGAACGAGCAGTACTTC.

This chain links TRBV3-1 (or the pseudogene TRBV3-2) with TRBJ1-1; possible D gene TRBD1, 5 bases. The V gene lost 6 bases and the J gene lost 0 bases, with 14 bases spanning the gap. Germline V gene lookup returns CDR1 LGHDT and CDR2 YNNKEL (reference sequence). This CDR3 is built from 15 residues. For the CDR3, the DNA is TGTGCCAGCAGGGGGCGGAATACTATGAACACTGAAGCTTTCTTT. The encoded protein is CASRGRNTMNTEAFF.

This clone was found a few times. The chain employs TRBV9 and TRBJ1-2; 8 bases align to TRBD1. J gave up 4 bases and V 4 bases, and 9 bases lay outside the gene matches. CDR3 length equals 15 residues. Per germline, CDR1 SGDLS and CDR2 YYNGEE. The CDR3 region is CASSPTGELSYGYTF. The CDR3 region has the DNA TGTGCCAGCAGCCCGACAGGGGAGCTAAGCTATGGCTACACCTTC.

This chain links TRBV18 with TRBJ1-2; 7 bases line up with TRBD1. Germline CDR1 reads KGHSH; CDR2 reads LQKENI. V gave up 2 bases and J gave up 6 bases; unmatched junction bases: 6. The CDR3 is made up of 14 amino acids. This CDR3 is CASSPTEGGHGYTF. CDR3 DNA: TGTGCCAGCTCACCAACTGAAGGGGGCCATGGCTACACCTTC.

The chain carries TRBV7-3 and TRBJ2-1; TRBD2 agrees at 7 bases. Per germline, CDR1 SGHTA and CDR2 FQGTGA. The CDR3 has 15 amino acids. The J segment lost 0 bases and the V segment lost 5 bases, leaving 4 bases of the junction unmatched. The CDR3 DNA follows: TGTGCCAGCAGCCCTAGCGGAGCCTCCTACAATGAGCAGTTCTTC. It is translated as CASSPSGASYNEQFF.

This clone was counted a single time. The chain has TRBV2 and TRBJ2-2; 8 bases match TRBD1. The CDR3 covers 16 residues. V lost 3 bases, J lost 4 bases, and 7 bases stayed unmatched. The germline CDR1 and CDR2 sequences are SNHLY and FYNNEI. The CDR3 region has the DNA TGTGCCAGCAGTGACACTGGACAGGGAATCACCGGGGAGCTGTTTTTT. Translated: CASSDTGQGITGELFF.

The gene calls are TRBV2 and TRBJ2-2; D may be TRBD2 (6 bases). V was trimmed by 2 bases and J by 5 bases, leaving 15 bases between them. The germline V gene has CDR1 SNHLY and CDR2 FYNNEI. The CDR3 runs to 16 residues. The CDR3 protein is CASSEQGGSVTGELFF. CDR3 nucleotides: TGTGCCAGCAGTGAACAGGGAGGTAGCGTGACCGGGGAGCTGTTTTTT.

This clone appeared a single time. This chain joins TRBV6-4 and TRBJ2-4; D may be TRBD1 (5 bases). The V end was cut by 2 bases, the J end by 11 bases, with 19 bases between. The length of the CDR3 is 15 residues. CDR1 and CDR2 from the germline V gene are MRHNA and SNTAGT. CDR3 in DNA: TGTGCCAGCAGTGACCCCAGGGTCAGGGTGTTACTTCAGTACTTC. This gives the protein CASSDPRVRVLLQYF.

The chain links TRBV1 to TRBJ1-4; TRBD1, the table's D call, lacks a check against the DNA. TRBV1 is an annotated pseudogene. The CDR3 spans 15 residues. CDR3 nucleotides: TGCACCAGCAGCCACCCCAGGGGACGATGTGAAAAACTGTTTTTT. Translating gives CTSSHPRGRCEKLFF.

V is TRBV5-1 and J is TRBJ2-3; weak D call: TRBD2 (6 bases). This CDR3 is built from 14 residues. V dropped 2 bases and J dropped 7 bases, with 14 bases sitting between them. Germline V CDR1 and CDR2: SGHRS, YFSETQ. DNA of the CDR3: TGCGCCAGCAGCTTTCGGGGCGGGGTCAATACGCAGTATTTT. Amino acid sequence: CASSFRGGVNTQYF. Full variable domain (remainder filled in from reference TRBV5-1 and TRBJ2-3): KAGVTQTPRYLIKTRGQQVTLSCSPISGHRSVSWYQQTPGQGLQFLFEYFSETQRNKGNFPGRFSGRQFSNSRSEMNVSTLELGDSALYLCASSFRGGVNTQYFGPGTRLTVL.

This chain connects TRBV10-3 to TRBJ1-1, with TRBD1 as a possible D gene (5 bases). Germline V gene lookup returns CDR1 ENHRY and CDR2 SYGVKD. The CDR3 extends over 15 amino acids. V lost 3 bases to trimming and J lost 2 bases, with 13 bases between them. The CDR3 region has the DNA TGTGCCATCAGTGATTCAGGGACTATTAACACTGAAGCTTTCTTT. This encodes CAISDSGTINTEAFF.

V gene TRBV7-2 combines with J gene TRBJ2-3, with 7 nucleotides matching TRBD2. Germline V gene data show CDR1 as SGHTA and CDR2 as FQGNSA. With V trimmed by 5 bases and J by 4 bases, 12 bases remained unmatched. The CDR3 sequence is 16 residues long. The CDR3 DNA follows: TGTGCCAGCAGCCCCCAGGGTAGCGGGCCCGCAGATACGCAGTATTTT. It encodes CASSPQGSGPADTQYF.